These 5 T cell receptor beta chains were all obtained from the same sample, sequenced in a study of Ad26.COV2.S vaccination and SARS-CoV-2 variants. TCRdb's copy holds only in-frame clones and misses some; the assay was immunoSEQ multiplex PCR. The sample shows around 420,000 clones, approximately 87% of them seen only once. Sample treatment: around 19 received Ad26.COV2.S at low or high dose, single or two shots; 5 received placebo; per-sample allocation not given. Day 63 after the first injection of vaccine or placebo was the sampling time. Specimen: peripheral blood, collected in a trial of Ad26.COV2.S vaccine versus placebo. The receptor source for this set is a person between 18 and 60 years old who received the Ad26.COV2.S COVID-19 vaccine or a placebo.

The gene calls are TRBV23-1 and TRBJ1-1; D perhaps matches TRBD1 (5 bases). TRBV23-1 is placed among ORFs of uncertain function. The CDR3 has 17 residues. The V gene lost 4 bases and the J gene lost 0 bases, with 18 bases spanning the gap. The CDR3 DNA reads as TGCGCCAGCAGTCGCTCGACGGGGACGCTGATGAACACTGAAGCTTTCTTT. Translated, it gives CASSRSTGTLMNTEAFF.

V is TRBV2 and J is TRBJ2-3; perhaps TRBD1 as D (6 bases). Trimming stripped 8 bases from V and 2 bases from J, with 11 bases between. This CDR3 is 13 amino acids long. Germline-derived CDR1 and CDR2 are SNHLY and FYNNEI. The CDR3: CASHRTDTDTQYF. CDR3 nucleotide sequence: TGTGCCAGCCACCGGACAGACACAGATACGCAGTATTTT. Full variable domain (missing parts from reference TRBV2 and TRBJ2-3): EPEVTQTPSHQVTQMGQEVILRCVPISNHLYFYWYRQILGQKVEFLVSFYNNEISEKSEIFDDQFSVERPDGSNFTLKIRSTKLEDSAMYFCASHRTDTDTQYFGPGTRLTVL.

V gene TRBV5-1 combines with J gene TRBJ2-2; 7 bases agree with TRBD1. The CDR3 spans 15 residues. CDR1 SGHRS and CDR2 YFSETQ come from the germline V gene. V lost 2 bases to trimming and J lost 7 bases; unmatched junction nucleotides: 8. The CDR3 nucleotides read TGCGCCAGCAGCTTCGATGTGGGACAGTTCGGGGAGCTGTTTTTT. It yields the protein CASSFDVGQFGELFF.

The CDR3 sequence: CASSLKVGNEQFF. The CDR3 DNA is TGTGCCAGCAGCTTAAAGGTGGGCAATGAGCAGTTCTTC. The chain combines TRBV7-8 with TRBJ2-1; D is unresolved. The CDR3 has 13 residues. From germline, CDR1 is SGHVS and CDR2 FQNEAQ. V lost 2 bases to trimming and J lost 6 bases, with 8 bases between them.

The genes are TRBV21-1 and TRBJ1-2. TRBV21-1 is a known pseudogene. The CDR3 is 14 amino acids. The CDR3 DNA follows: TGTGCCAGCAGCAAAGTTAATCGGGACTATGGCTACACCTTC. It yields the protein CASSKVNRDYGYTF.